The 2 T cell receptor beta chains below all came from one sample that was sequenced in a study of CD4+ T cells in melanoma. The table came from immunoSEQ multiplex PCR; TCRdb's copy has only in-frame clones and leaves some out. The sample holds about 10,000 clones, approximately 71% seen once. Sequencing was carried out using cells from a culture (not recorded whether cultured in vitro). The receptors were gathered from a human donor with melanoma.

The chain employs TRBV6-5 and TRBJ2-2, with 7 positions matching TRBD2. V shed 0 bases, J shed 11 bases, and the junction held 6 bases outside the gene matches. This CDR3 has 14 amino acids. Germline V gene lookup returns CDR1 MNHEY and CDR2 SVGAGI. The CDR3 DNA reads TGTGCCAGCAGTTACTCCAGGACTAGTCCCGAGCTGTTTTTT. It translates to CASSYSRTSPELFF.

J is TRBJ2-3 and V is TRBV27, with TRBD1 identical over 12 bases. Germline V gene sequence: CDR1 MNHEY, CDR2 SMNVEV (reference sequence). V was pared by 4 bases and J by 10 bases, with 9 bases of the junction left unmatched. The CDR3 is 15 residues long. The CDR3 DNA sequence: TGTGCCAGCAGTTCGGGACAGGGGGCCCGACGATCGCAGTATTTT. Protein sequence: CASSSGQGARRSQYF.